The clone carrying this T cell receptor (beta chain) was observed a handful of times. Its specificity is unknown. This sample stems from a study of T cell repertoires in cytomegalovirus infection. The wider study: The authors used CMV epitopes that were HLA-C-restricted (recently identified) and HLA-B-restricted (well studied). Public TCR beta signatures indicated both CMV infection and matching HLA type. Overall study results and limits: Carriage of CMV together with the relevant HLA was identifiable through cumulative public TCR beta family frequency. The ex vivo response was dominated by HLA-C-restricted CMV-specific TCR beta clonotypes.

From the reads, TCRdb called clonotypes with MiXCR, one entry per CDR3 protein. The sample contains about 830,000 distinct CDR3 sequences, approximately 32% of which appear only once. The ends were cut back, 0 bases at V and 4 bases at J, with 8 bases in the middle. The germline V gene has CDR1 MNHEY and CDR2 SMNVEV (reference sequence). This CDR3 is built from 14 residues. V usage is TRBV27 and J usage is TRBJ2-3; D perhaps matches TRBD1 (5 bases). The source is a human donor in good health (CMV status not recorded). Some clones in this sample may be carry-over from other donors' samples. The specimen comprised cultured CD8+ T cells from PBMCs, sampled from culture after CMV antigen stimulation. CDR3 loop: CASSLSAGPDTQYF. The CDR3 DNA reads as TGTGCCAGCAGTTTATCGGCAGGGCCAGATACGCAGTATTTT.